This T cell receptor (beta chain) was captured in a study of blood T cell repertoires in COVID-19. The germline V gene has CDR1 SGHRS and CDR2 YFSETQ. The CDR3 extends over 16 amino acids. Losses at the gene ends were 4 bases for V and 0 bases for J; bases not matched to a gene: 6. Profiled with immunoSEQ multiplex PCR; TCRdb holds only in-frame clones, not every one. The table shows under 200,000 clones, with roughly 90% occurring only once. This sequence originates from a man aged 50 to 59 with acute or convalescent COVID-19. J is TRBJ2-7 and V is TRBV5-1; TRBD2 agrees at 11 bases. The sample was peripheral blood. The CDR3, as DNA: TGCGCCAGCAGCCCTAGACTAGCGGGATCCTCCTACGAGCAGTACTTC. Residues: CASSPRLAGSSYEQYF.